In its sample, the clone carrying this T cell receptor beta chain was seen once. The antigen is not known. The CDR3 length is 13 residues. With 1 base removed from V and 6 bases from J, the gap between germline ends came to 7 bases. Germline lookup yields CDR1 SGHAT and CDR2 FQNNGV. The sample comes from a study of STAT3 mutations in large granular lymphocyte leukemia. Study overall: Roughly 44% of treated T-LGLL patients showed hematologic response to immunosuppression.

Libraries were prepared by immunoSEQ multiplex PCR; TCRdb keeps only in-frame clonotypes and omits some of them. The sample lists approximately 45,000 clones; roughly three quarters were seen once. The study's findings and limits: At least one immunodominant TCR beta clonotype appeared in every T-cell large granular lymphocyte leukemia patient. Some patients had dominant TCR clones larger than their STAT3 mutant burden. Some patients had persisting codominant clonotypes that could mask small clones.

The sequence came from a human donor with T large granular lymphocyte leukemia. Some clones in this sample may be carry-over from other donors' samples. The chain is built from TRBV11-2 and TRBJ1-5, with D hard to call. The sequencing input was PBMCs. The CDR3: CASSLAERQPQHF. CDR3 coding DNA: TGTGCCAGCAGCTTAGCGGAGCGTCAGCCCCAGCATTTT.